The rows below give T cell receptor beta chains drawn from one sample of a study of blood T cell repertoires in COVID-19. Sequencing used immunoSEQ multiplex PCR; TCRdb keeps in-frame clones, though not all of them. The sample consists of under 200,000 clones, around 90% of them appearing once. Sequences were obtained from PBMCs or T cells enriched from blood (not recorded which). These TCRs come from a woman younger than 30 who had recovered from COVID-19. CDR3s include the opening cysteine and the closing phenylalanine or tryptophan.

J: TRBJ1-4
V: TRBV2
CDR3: CASGRDRASGEKLFF

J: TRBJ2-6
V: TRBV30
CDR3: CAWSAGWSSSGANVLTF

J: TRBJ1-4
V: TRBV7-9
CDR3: CASSPGQGLMEKLFF

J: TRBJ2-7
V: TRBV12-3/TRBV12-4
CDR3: CASSLRGYEQYF

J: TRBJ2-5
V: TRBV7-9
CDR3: CASSFGTPKETQYF

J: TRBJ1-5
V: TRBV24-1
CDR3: CATSDLPGYEPQHF

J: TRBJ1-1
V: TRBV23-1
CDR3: CASDQGVGTEAFF

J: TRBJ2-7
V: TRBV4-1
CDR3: CASSQLPGQSTYEQYF

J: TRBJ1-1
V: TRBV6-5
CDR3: CASSYNWNTEAFF

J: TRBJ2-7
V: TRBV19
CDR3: CASTPGQNYEQYF

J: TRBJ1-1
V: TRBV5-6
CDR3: CASSPQGYLPEAFF

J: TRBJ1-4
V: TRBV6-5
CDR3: CASSYDRGEKLFF

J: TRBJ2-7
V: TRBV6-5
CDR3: CASTEGGARYEQYF

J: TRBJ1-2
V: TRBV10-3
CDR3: CAISSRGAYGYTF

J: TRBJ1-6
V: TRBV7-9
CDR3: CASGRGQGNSPLHF